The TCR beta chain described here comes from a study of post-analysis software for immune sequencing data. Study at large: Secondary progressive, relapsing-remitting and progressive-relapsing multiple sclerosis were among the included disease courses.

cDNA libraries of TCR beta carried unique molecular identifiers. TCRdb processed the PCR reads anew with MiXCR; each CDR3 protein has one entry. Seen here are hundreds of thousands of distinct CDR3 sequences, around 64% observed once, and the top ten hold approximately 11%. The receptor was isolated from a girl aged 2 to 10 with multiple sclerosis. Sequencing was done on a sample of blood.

For the CDR3, the DNA is TGTGCCAGCAGTGACTCTGGACTAGCGGGGGGCAATGAGCAGTTCTTC. Its translation: CASSDSGLAGGNEQFF. The chain carries TRBV6-4 and TRBJ2-1; 14 bases map to TRBD2. The germline V gene has CDR1 MRHNA and CDR2 SNTAGT. CDR3 length equals 16 residues. Losses at the gene ends were 0 bases for V and 6 bases for J; bases not matched to a gene: 1.